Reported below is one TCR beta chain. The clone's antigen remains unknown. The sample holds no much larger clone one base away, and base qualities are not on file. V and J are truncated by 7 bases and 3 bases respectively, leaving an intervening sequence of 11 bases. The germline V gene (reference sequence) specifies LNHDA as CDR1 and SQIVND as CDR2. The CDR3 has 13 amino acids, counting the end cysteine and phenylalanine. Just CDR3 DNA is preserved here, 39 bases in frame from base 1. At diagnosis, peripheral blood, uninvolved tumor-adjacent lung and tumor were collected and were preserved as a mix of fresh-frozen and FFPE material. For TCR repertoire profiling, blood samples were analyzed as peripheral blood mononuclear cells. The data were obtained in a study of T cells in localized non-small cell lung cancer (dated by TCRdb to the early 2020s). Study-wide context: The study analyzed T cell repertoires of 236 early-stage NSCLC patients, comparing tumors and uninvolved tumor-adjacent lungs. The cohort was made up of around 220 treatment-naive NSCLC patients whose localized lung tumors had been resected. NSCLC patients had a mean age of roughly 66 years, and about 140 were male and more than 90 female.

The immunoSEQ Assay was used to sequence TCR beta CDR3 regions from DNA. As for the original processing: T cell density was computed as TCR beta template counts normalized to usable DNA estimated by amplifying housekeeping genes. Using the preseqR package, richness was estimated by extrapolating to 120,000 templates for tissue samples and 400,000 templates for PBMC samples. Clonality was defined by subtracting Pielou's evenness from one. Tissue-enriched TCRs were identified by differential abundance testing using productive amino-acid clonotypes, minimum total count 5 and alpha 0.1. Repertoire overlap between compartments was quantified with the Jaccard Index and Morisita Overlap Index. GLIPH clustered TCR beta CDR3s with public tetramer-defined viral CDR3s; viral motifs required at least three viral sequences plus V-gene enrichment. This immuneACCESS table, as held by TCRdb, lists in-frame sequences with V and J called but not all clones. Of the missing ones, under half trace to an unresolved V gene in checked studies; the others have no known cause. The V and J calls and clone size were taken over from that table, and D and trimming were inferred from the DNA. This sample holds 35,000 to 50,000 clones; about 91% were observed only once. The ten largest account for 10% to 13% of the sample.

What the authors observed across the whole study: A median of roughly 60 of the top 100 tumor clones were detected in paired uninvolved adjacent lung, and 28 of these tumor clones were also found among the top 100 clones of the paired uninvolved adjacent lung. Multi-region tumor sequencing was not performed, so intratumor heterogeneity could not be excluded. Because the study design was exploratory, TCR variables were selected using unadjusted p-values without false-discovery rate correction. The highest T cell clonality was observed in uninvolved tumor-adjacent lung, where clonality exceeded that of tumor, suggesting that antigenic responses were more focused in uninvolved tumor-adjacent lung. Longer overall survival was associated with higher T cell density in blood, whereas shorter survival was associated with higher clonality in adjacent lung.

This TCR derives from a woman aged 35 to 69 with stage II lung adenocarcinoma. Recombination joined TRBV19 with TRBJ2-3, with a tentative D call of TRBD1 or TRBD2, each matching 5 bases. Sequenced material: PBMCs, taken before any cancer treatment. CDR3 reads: CASNTRGTDTQYF. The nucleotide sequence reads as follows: TGTGCCAGTAACACGAGGGGTACAGATACGCAGTATTTT.